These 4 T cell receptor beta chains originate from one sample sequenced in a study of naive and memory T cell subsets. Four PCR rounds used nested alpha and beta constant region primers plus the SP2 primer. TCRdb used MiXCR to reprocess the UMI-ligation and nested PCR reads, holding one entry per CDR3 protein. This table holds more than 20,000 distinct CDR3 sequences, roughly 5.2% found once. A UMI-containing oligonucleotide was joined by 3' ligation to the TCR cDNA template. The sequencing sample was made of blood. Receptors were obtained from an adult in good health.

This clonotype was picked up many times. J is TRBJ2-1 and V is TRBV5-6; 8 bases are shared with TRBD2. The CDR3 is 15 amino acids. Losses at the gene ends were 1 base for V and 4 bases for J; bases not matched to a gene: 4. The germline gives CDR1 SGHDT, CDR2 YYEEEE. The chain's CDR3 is CASSLFSGSYNEQFF. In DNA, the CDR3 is TGTGCCAGCAGCTTGTTCAGCGGGAGTTACAATGAGCAGTTCTTC.

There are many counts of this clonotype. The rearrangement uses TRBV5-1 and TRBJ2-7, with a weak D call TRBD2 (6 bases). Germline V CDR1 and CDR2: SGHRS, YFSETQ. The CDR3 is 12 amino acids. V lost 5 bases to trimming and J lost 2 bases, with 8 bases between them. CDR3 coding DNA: TGCGCCAGCAGGGAGGGGACCTACGAGCAGTACTTC. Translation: CASREGTYEQYF. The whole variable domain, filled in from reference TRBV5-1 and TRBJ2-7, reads KAGVTQTPRYLIKTRGQQVTLSCSPISGHRSVSWYQQTPGQGLQFLFEYFSETQRNKGNFPGRFSGRQFSNSRSEMNVSTLELGDSALYLCASREGTYEQYFGPGTRLTVT.

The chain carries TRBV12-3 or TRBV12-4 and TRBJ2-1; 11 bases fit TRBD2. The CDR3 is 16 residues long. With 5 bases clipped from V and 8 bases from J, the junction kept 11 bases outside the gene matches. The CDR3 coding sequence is TGTGCCAGCAGTCCCGTAACTAGCGGGAGTAGGGATGAGCAGTTCTTC. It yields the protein CASSPVTSGSRDEQFF.

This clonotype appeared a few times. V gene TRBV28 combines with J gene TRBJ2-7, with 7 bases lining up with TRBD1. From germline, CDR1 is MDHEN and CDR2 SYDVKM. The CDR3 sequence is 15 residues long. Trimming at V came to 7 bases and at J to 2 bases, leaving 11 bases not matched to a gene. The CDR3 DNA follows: TGTGCCAGCAAAGGTGGGACAGAAAACACCTACGAGCAGTACTTC. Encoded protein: CASKGGTENTYEQYF.